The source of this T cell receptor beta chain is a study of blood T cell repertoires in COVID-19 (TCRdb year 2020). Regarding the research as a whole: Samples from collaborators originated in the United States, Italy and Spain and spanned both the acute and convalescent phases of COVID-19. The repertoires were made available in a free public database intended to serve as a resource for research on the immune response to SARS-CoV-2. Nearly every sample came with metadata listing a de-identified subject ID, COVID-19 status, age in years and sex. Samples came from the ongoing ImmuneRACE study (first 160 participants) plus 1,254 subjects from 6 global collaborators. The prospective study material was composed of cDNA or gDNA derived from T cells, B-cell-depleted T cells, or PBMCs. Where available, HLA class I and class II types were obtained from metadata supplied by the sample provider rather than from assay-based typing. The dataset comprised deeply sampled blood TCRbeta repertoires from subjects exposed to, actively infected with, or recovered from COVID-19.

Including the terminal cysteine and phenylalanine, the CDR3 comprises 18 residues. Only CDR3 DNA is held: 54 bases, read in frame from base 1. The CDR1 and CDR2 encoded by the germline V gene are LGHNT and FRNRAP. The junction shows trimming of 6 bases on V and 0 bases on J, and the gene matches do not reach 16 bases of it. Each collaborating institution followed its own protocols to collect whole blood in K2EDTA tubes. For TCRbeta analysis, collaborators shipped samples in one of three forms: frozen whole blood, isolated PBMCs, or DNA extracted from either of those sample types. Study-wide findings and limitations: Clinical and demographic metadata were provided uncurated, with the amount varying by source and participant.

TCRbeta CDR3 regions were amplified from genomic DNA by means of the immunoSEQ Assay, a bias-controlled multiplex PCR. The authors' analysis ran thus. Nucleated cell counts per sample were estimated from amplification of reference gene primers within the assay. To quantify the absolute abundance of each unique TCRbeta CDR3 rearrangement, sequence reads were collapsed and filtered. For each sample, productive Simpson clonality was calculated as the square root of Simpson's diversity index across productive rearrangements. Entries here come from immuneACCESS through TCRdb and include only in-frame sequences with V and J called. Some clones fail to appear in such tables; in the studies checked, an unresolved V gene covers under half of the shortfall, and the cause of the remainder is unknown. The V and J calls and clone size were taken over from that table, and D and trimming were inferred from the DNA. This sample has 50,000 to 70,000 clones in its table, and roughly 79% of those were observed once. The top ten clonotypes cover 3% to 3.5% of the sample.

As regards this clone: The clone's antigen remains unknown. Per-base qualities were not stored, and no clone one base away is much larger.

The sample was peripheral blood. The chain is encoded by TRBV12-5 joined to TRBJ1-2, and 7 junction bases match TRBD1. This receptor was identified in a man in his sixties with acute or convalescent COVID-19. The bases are TGTGCTAGTGGCACCGACAGGGCATTTATCTCCACTAACTATGGCTACACCTTC. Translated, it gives CASGTDRAFISTNYGYTF. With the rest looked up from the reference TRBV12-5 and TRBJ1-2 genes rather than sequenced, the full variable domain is DARVTQTPRHKVTEMGQEVTMRCQPILGHNTVFWYRQTMMQGLELLAYFRNRAPLDDSGMPKDRFSAEMPDATLATLKIQPSEPRDSAVYFCASGTDRAFISTNYGYTFGSGTRLTVV.